This entry lists 16 T cell receptor beta chains sequenced from one sample in a study of shared clonotypes between healthy human individuals. Here immunoSEQ multiplex PCR was the method, and the copy in TCRdb shows in-frame clones only, minus some. Counted here are millions of clones, approximately 92% occurring once; the ten biggest clones make up over 0.12%. Sequencing input: naive CD4+ T cells sorted from blood. As for subset: CD45RA+ positively selected. These receptors were taken from a man aged 18 to 29 in good health.

The chain recombines TRBV18 with TRBJ1-5; 7 nucleotides line up with TRBD1. Germline CDR1 and CDR2: KGHSH and LQKENI. Unmatched junction bases numbered 11, after V lost 2 bases and J lost 7 bases. The CDR3 has 16 residues. CDR3 bases: TGTGCCAGCTCACCAGACAGGGTAAATGCGGGCCAGCCCCAGCATTTT. Protein: CASSPDRVNAGQPQHF. The whole variable domain, remainder taken from reference TRBV18 and TRBJ1-5, is NAGVMQNPRHLVRRRGQEARLRCSPMKGHSHVYWYRQLPEEGLKFMVYLQKENIIDESGMPKERFSAEFPKEGPSILRIQQVVRGDSAAYFCASSPDRVNAGQPQHFGDGTRLSIL.

This chain uses TRBV5-1 with TRBJ1-1, with 8 positions matching TRBD1. The germline CDR1 and CDR2 sequences are SGHRS and YFSETQ. With V trimmed by 3 bases and J by 4 bases, 11 bases remained unmatched. CDR3 length: 16 residues. The CDR3 bases are TGCGCCAGCAGCTCAGACGACAGGGGAAGGTCCACTGAAGCTTTCTTT. Its protein product is CASSSDDRGRSTEAFF.

This sequence joins TRBV6-1 and TRBJ2-7; tentatively, D is TRBD1 (6 bases). Deletions cut 6 bases from V and 6 bases from J, with 18 bases between. The CDR3 has 14 amino acids. The V gene's germline CDR1 is MNHNS and CDR2 SASEGT. The CDR3 DNA reads TGTGCCAGCAGGGGGGCAGGGCAGTATTTCGAGCAGTACTTC. Its protein is CASRGAGQYFEQYF.

CDR3 region: CASSPTGFSDIQYF. The CDR3 DNA reads as TGTGCCAGCTCACCAACAGGGTTCAGTGACATTCAGTACTTC. J is TRBJ2-4 and V is TRBV18; perhaps TRBD1 as D (6 bases). With 2 bases removed from V and 8 bases from J, the gap between germline ends came to 13 bases. The CDR3 sequence is 14 residues long. The germline CDR1 and CDR2 sequences are KGHSH and LQKENI.

The chain carries TRBV10-3 and TRBJ2-5; D may be TRBD1 or TRBD2 (5 bases each). The V end lost 4 bases, the J end lost 2 bases, and 14 bases lay between the germline ends. The CDR3 runs to 15 residues. CDR1 is ENHRY, CDR2 SYGVKD, per germline. CDR3 DNA sequence: TGTGCCATCAGTGTCTCCGGGACCGGGCAAGAGACCCAGTACTTC. This gives the protein CAISVSGTGQETQYF.

This chain connects TRBV18 to TRBJ2-3; the D call may be TRBD1 or TRBD2 (5 bases each). In germline, CDR1 is KGHSH, CDR2 LQKENI. V lost 3 bases and J lost 4, with 17 bases in between. CDR3 length: 16 amino acids. The CDR3 DNA sequence: TGTGCCAGCTCACCGGGGACCGGAGAGAGGTCAGATACGCAGTATTTT. Translating gives CASSPGTGERSDTQYF.

The rearrangement joins TRBV21-1 to TRBJ2-1; the table names TRBD2, a call not compared with the DNA. TRBV21-1 is a pseudogene segment. This CDR3 contains 15 residues. DNA for the CDR3: TGTGCCAGCAGTTGGCCTAGCGGGGGTTACAATGAGCAGTTCTTC. It specifies CASSWPSGGYNEQFF.

V and J are TRBV25-1 and TRBJ1-3; the D gene is possibly TRBD1 (5 bases). In germline, CDR1 is MGHDK, CDR2 SYGVNS. Trimming pared 3 bases from V and 4 bases from J, leaving 13 bases between. This CDR3 comprises 15 residues. Here the CDR3 reads CASSDPRDGGNTIYF. CDR3 sequence (DNA): TGTGCCAGCAGTGACCCACGGGACGGCGGAAACACCATATATTTT. Based on the CDR3 plus reference TRBV25-1 and TRBJ1-3, the full variable domain is EADIYQTPRYLVIGTGKKITLECSQTMGHDKMYWYQQDPGMELHLIHYSYGVNSTEKGDLSSESTVSRIRTEHFPLTLESARPSHTSQYLCASSDPRDGGNTIYFGEGSWLTVV.

This clone is a singleton in its sample. Other nucleotide sequences in the sample specify the same CDR3. The chain couples TRBV4-1 to TRBJ1-1, with a tentative D call TRBD1 (6 bases). Germline V CDR1 and CDR2: MGHRA, YSYEKL. The V end lost 0 bases, the J end lost 2 bases, and 10 bases lay between the germline ends. This CDR3 spans 15 amino acids. For the CDR3, the DNA is TGCGCCAGCAGCCAAGAAGGCAGGGGCAACACTGAAGCTTTCTTT. It is translated as CASSQEGRGNTEAFF.

CDR3 sequence (DNA): TGTGCCAGCAGCGACAGGGGGCCGGGCTCTGGGGCCAACGTCCTGACTTTC. Its protein is CASSDRGPGSGANVLTF. The chain is built from TRBV7-3 and TRBJ2-6; 10 bases map to TRBD1. Germline CDR1 is SGHTA and CDR2 is FQGTGA. The CDR3 has 17 amino acids. Losses at the gene ends were 5 bases for V and 0 bases for J; bases not matched to a gene: 4.

This clone was found once. This chain uses TRBV11-3 with TRBJ2-1, with D perhaps TRBD1 (5 bases). Per the germline V gene, CDR1 is SGHNT and CDR2 is YENEEA. This CDR3 is 17 amino acids long. Trimming removed 5 bases from V and 0 bases from J, with 17 bases in between. CDR3 coding DNA: TGTGCCAGCAGCCTGGAAAGGGTAGGGGACTCCTACAATGAGCAGTTCTTC. Translating gives CASSLERVGDSYNEQFF. Complete variable domain (other parts from reference TRBV11-3 and TRBJ2-1): EAGVVQSPRYKIIEKKQPVAFWCNPISGHNTLYWYLQNLGQGPELLIRYENEEAVDDSQLPKDRFSAERLKGVDSTLKIQPAELGDSAVYLCASSLERVGDSYNEQFFGPGTRLTVL.

The chain couples TRBV9 to TRBJ1-4, with TRBD1 as a possible D gene (5 bases). Germline V gene sequence: CDR1 SGDLS, CDR2 YYNGEE. This CDR3 has 15 amino acids. V dropped 4 bases and J dropped 7 bases, with 17 bases sitting between them. CDR3 in amino acids: CASSPHGGSGEKLFF. CDR3 bases: TGTGCCAGCAGCCCCCATGGGGGGTCGGGTGAAAAACTGTTTTTT.

V usage is TRBV5-1 and J usage is TRBJ2-6, with TRBD1 as a possible D gene (6 bases). Trimming pared 3 bases from V and 3 bases from J, leaving 10 bases between. The length of the CDR3 is 15 residues. The germline gives CDR1 SGHRS, CDR2 YFSETQ. In DNA, the CDR3 is TGCGCCAGCAGCTCCCAGGGGAATGGGGCCAACGTCCTGACTTTC. Translation: CASSSQGNGANVLTF. The full variable domain, completed using reference TRBV5-1 and TRBJ2-6, is KAGVTQTPRYLIKTRGQQVTLSCSPISGHRSVSWYQQTPGQGLQFLFEYFSETQRNKGNFPGRFSGRQFSNSRSEMNVSTLELGDSALYLCASSSQGNGANVLTFGAGSRLTVL.

V is TRBV19 and J is TRBJ2-1; 8 positions match TRBD1. The V and J ends lost 5 bases and 2 bases, in that order; junction bases with no gene match: 8. Germline V lookup: CDR1 LNHDA, CDR2 SQIVND (reference sequence). The CDR3 loop spans 16 amino acids. Written as DNA, the CDR3 is TGTGCCAGTAGTGTCATCCCGGGACAGGCCTACAATGAGCAGTTCTTC. The encoded protein is CASSVIPGQAYNEQFF.

This CDR3 reads CAWSMSPDQPQHF. The CDR3 DNA reads as TGTGCCTGGAGTATGAGTCCGGATCAGCCCCAGCATTTT. This chain uses TRBV30 with TRBJ1-5, with D unclear. Germline CDR1 reads GTSNPN; CDR2 reads SVGIG (reference sequence). The CDR3 runs 13 residues. V was cut by 2 bases and J by 5 bases, with 10 bases left in between.

The chain uses TRBV10-3 and TRBJ2-5, with TRBD1 matching 9 bases. This CDR3 is 15 amino acids long. V lost 5 bases and J lost 4; bases outside the gene matches: 8. Germline V gene sequence: CDR1 ENHRY, CDR2 SYGVKD. CDR3 sequence reads: CAISRTGATSETQYF. The DNA for the CDR3 is TGTGCCATCAGTCGGACAGGGGCGACTTCAGAGACCCAGTACTTC.